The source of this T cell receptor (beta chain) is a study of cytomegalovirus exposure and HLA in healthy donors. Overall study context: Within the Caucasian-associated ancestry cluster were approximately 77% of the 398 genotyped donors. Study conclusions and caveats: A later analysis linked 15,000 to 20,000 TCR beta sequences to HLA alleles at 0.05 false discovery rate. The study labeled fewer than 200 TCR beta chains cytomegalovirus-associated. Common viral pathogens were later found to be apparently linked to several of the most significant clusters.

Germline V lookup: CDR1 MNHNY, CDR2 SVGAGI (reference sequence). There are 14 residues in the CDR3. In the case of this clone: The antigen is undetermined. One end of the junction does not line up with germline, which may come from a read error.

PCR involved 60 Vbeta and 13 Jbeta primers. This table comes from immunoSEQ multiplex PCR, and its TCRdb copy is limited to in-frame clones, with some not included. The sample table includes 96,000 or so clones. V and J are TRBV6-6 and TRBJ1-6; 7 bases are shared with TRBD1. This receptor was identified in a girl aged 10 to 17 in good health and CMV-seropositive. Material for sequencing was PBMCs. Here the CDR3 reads CASSMGQNNSPLHF. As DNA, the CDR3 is TGTGCCAGCAGTATGGGACAGAATAATTCACCCCTACACTTT.